This record looks at one T cell receptor beta chain sequence and its context. The antigen is unknown. Measured with immunoSEQ multiplex PCR; TCRdb has only the in-frame clones, and not every one. Of 60,000 or so clones listed, approximately 86% were seen once; the top ten hold about 2%. V shed 5 bases, J shed 4 bases, and the junction held 13 bases outside the gene matches. Germline V gene data show CDR1 as SGHTA and CDR2 as FQGNSA. CDR3 length equals 17 residues. This sample was taken from a study of lymphopenia after photon versus proton radiotherapy. General observations from the study: Better survival with proton therapy was suggested as possible, not demonstrated.

This receptor was taken from a man aged 35 to 55 with gastric cancer. The chain recombines TRBV7-2 with TRBJ1-1; TRBD1 aligns across 10 bases. The sample here was peripheral blood, taken from a patient treated with photon-based radiotherapy. DNA of the CDR3: TGTGCCAGCAGCATGGGTGGACAGGGGGTGGGGAGCACTGAAGCTTTCTTT. Encoded protein: CASSMGGQGVGSTEAFF.